The 31 T cell receptor beta chains below all came from one sample that was sequenced in a study of shared clonotypes between healthy human individuals. Method: immunoSEQ multiplex PCR; TCRdb's copy keeps in-frame clones and lacks some. The data show 2 million to 3 million clones, approximately 93% seen once. Sequences were obtained from naive CD4+ T cells from PBMCs. Subset described: CD45RA+ positively selected. These receptors all stem from a man between 18 and 35 years old in good health. Some clones in this sample may be carry-over from other donors' samples.

The V call is TRBV5-1, the J call TRBJ1-5, with D possibly TRBD1 on 6 matching bases. This CDR3 is 15 amino acids long. Deletions cut 4 bases from V and 5 bases from J, with 16 bases between. Germline V gene lookup returns CDR1 SGHRS and CDR2 YFSETQ. The CDR3 region is CASSPTGTSHQPQHF. The CDR3 DNA is TGCGCCAGCAGCCCAACAGGGACGTCCCATCAGCCCCAGCATTTT. The variable domain in full, completed from reference TRBV5-1 and TRBJ1-5, reads KAGVTQTPRYLIKTRGQQVTLSCSPISGHRSVSWYQQTPGQGLQFLFEYFSETQRNKGNFPGRFSGRQFSNSRSEMNVSTLELGDSALYLCASSPTGTSHQPQHFGDGTRLSIL.

The chain recombines TRBV23-1 with TRBJ2-7, with D perhaps TRBD1 (6 bases). TRBV23-1 counts as an open reading frame of uncertain function. Trimming left V 6 bases short and J 0 bases short, with 12 bases between. The CDR3 length is 14 residues. This CDR3 reads CASRTDRSSYEQYF. CDR3 nucleotides: TGCGCCAGCAGAACTGACAGGAGCTCCTACGAGCAGTACTTC.

Regarding this clone: Other DNA sequences within the sample encode an identical CDR3. J is TRBJ1-1 and V is TRBV5-1, with 9 bases aligning to TRBD1. The germline V gene encodes CDR1 SGHRS and CDR2 YFSETQ. V lost 4 bases to trimming and J lost 2 bases; unmatched junction nucleotides: 6. The CDR3 is made up of 15 amino acids. The CDR3 is CASSPPGQGNTEAFF. The CDR3 bases are TGCGCCAGCAGCCCGCCGGGACAGGGAAACACTGAAGCTTTCTTT.

This rearrangement joins TRBV4-1 to TRBJ2-2; TRBD1 aligns across 7 bases. J lost 6 bases, V lost 2 bases, and 18 bases had no gene match. The length of the CDR3 is 19 residues. Germline CDR1 MGHRA, CDR2 YSYEKL. CDR3 coding DNA: TGCGCCAGCAGCCAATGGGCCCTCCCGACAGGGAAGGTTGCCGGGGAGCTGTTTTTT. Translation: CASSQWALPTGKVAGELFF.

The rearrangement uses TRBV15 and TRBJ1-2; D is unresolved. The V end was cut by 3 bases, the J end by 5 bases, with 16 bases between. Germline CDR1 and CDR2: LNHNV and YYDKDF (reference sequence). The CDR3 is 15 residues long. The chain's CDR3 is CATSSTWTTSYGYTF. Here the CDR3 DNA reads TGTGCCACCAGCAGCACCTGGACGACCTCTTATGGCTACACCTTC.

The V call is TRBV7-2, the J call TRBJ2-5; possible D gene TRBD2, 6 bases. Deletions cut 4 bases from V and 1 base from J, with 10 bases between. This CDR3 is built from 14 residues. Germline values: CDR1 SGHTA, CDR2 FQGNSA. CDR3 DNA sequence: TGTGCCAGCAGCTGGAGGGGAGGCCAAGAGACCCAGTACTTC. Its protein product is CASSWRGGQETQYF.

This sequence joins TRBV2 and TRBJ2-7; TRBD1 aligns across 11 bases. The germline V gene encodes CDR1 SNHLY and CDR2 FYNNEI. The CDR3 covers 16 residues. V was clipped by 7 bases and J by 6 bases; unmatched bases: 14. The CDR3: CASTGTGGSNTGEQYF. DNA of the CDR3: TGTGCCAGCACCGGGACAGGGGGTTCTAATACAGGCGAGCAGTACTTC.

The rearrangement joins TRBV5-1 to TRBJ2-3; 11 bases match TRBD2. V lost 0 bases, J lost 0 bases, and 6 bases stayed unmatched. CDR1 is SGHRS and CDR2 is YFSETQ in the germline V gene. CDR3 length equals 18 residues. CDR3 amino acids: CASSLGGSGRASTDTQYF. The CDR3 DNA reads as TGCGCCAGCAGCTTGGGCGGTAGCGGGAGGGCTAGCACAGATACGCAGTATTTT.

The rearrangement joins TRBV30 to TRBJ1-2; D is unclear. CDR1 is GTSNPN, CDR2 SVGIG, per germline (reference sequence). This CDR3 is 15 amino acids long. Trimming took off 1 base at V and 7 bases at J, with 19 bases between the two ends. The CDR3 bases are TGTGCCTGGAGTGGCGTGGGCAGGCACTTCGTTGGCTACACCTTC. Translation gives CAWSGVGRHFVGYTF. Full variable domain (remainder filled in from reference TRBV30 and TRBJ1-2): SQTIHQWPATLVQPVGSPLSLECTVEGTSNPNLYWYRQAAGRGLQLLFYSVGIGQISSEVPQNLSASRPQDRQFILSSKKLLLSDSGFYLCAWSGVGRHFVGYTFGSGTRLTVV.

The rearrangement uses TRBV28 and TRBJ2-7; D might be TRBD1 or TRBD2, each matching 5 bases. Germline V gene lookup returns CDR1 MDHEN and CDR2 SYDVKM. CDR3 length: 15 residues. Trimming cost V 2 bases and J 0 bases, with 11 bases left between them. The CDR3 region is CASSLPGPNSYEQYF. In DNA form, the CDR3 reads TGTGCCAGCAGTTTACCGGGGCCGAACTCCTACGAGCAGTACTTC.

V and J are TRBV4-2 and TRBJ1-1; D possibly corresponds to TRBD1 (6 bases). This CDR3 region has 15 residues. V lost 5 bases and J 4 bases, leaving 17 bases between the germline ends. Germline V gene data show CDR1 as LGHNA and CDR2 as YNFKEQ. The CDR3 region is CASSDRQVVGTEAFF. DNA for the CDR3: TGTGCCAGCAGCGACCGACAGGTAGTAGGCACTGAAGCTTTCTTT.

The J gene is TRBJ2-1, the V gene TRBV2, with TRBD2 matching over 11 bases. This CDR3 contains 16 residues. The germline CDR1 and CDR2 sequences are SNHLY and FYNNEI. V gave up 5 bases and J gave up 7 bases; unmatched junction bases: 10. For the CDR3, the DNA is TGTGCCAGCAGTCCAGATAGCGGGAGGGCCGGTAATGAGCAGTTCTTC. Protein: CASSPDSGRAGNEQFF.

This clone was detected once. Other DNA sequences in the same sample also yield this CDR3. J is TRBJ1-2 and V is TRBV7-9; no reliable D call. V lost 1 base, J lost 7 bases, and 4 bases lay in between. CDR1 is SEHNR, CDR2 FQNEAQ, per germline (reference sequence). The length of the CDR3 is 11 residues. CDR3 sequence: CASSLGGGYTF. CDR3 sequence (DNA): TGTGCCAGCAGCTTAGGTGGTGGCTACACCTTC.

The gene calls are TRBV5-6 and TRBJ2-7; 7 bases map to TRBD1. J gave up 6 bases and V 2 bases, and 5 bases lay outside the gene matches. The germline CDR1 and CDR2 sequences are SGHDT and YYEEEE. There are 13 residues in the CDR3. The CDR3 bases are TGTGCCAGCAGCTTTCGAGGGGGCGGCGAGCAGTACTTC. Its translation: CASSFRGGGEQYF.

This chain connects TRBV5-1 to TRBJ2-7; 9 bases map to TRBD1. This CDR3 spans 16 amino acids. From germline, CDR1 is SGHRS and CDR2 YFSETQ. The J segment lost 5 bases and the V segment lost 3 bases, leaving 12 bases of the junction unmatched. The CDR3 DNA reads TGCGCCAGCAGCTCTCCCCCGGGACAGGGTTTACACGAGCAGTACTTC. Translation gives CASSSPPGQGLHEQYF.

In regard to this clone: Just one base apart from a much larger clone, this may be a read error. The sample contains more than one DNA sequence encoding this CDR3. The chain joins TRBV18 to TRBJ1-1; no clear D gene. V dropped 1 base and J dropped 1 base, with 4 bases sitting between them. CDR1 KGHSH and CDR2 LQKENI come from the germline V gene. This CDR3 is built from 13 residues. CDR3 DNA: TGTGCCAGCTCACCACAGAGGAACACTGAAGCTTTCTTT. This gives the protein CASSPQRNTEAFF.

This clone was found a few times. The chain has TRBV15 and TRBJ2-5; no reliable D call. The V and J ends lost 3 bases and 1 base respectively, with 15 bases between them. Germline assignment: CDR1 LNHNV and CDR2 YYDKDF (reference sequence). The CDR3 covers 16 residues. The chain's CDR3 is CATSRSQVGTQETQYF. In DNA form, the CDR3 reads TGTGCCACCAGCAGGTCCCAGGTCGGAACCCAAGAGACCCAGTACTTC. The full variable domain, its missing parts supplied by reference TRBV15 and TRBJ2-5, is DAMVIQNPRYQVTQFGKPVTLSCSQTLNHNVMYWYQQKSSQAPKLLFHYYDKDFNNEADTPDNFQSRRPNTSFCFLDIRSPGLGDTAMYLCATSRSQVGTQETQYFGPGTRLLVL.

This chain links TRBV5-8 with TRBJ2-1; TRBD1 aligns across 9 bases. V was clipped by 4 bases and J by 7 bases; unmatched bases: 9. The CDR3 is made up of 15 amino acids. The V gene's germline CDR1 is SGHTS and CDR2 YDEGEE. CDR3 coding DNA: TGTGCCAGCAGCACCCGGACAGGGGTGGGGAATGAGCAGTTCTTC. It yields the protein CASSTRTGVGNEQFF.

This chain uses TRBV7-9 with TRBJ2-4; 8 nucleotides agree with TRBD1. CDR3 size: 16 residues. Germline V gene sequence: CDR1 SEHNR, CDR2 FQNEAQ (reference sequence). V dropped 5 bases and J dropped 3; count of bases not matched to a gene: 9. CDR3 sequence: CASSPQDRAGKNIQYF. The CDR3 coding sequence is TGTGCCAGCAGCCCGCAGGACAGGGCTGGCAAAAACATTCAGTACTTC.

This clone was seen a single time. J is TRBJ2-5 and V is TRBV9, with D maybe TRBD1 (6 bases). There are 16 residues in the CDR3. The V and J ends lost 0 bases and 4 bases respectively, with 16 bases between them. CDR1 is SGDLS, CDR2 YYNGEE, per germline. Written as DNA, the CDR3 is TGTGCCAGCAGCGTAGTCCCCCAGGGGACGGCAGAGACCCAGTACTTC. Amino acid sequence: CASSVVPQGTAETQYF.

This rearrangement joins TRBV2 to TRBJ1-2; no definite D call. Trimming stripped 8 bases from V and 6 bases from J, with 16 bases between. The CDR3 contains 13 residues. Germline V lookup: CDR1 SNHLY, CDR2 FYNNEI. CDR3 amino acids: CASCMALGDGYTF. The CDR3 region has the DNA TGTGCCAGCTGTATGGCCCTTGGCGATGGCTACACCTTC.

The chain combines TRBV5-8 with TRBJ1-5, with D tentatively TRBD1 (5 bases). The V end was cut by 1 base, the J end by 3 bases, with 14 bases between. The CDR3 covers 16 residues. Germline-derived CDR1 and CDR2 are SGHTS and YDEGEE. The CDR3 DNA follows: TGTGCCAGCAGCTTGTCGACAGATGTCTTCAATCAGCCCCAGCATTTT. Translation gives CASSLSTDVFNQPQHF.

This chain links TRBV7-8 with TRBJ2-7; D is perhaps TRBD2 (6 bases). CDR1 and CDR2 from the germline V gene are SGHVS and FQNEAQ. Between the trimmed V and J ends, which lost 5 bases and 1 base, there was a span of 24 bases. This CDR3 region has 18 residues. The chain's CDR3 is CASSTQPGDGRFSYEQYF. DNA for the CDR3: TGTGCCAGCAGCACTCAACCTGGGGACGGGAGATTTTCCTACGAGCAGTACTTC. Based on the CDR3 plus reference TRBV7-8 and TRBJ2-7, the full variable domain is GAGVSQSPRYKVAKRGQDVALRCDPISGHVSLFWYQQALGQGPEFLTYFQNEAQLDKSGLPSDRFFAERPEGSVSTLKIQRTQQEDSAVYLCASSTQPGDGRFSYEQYFGPGTRLTVT.

This clone was observed a few times. The chain couples TRBV2 to TRBJ1-5; D call uncertain. CDR3 size: 13 residues. Between the trimmed V and J ends, which lost 6 bases and 1 base, there was a span of 7 bases. Germline V gene lookup returns CDR1 SNHLY and CDR2 FYNNEI. The CDR3 region is CASRIKSNQPQHF. DNA for the CDR3: TGTGCCAGCAGAATCAAAAGCAATCAGCCCCAGCATTTT.

CDR3 residues: CSALEETPQFF. The CDR3 DNA reads as TGCAGTGCTCTCGAGGAGACCCCGCAGTTCTTC. The genes are TRBV20-1 and TRBJ2-1, with D unresolved. V was clipped by 5 bases and J by 12 bases, with 14 bases between them. This CDR3 is 11 amino acids long. Germline-derived CDR1 and CDR2 are DFQATT and SNEGSKA (reference sequence).

Only a few counts were recorded for this clone. Other DNA sequences within the sample encode an identical CDR3. The V and J genes are TRBV7-3 and TRBJ2-1; 11 nucleotides align to TRBD2. This CDR3 contains 15 residues. The V segment lost 3 bases and the J segment 3 bases; nucleotides outside the gene matches: 1. Germline assignment: CDR1 SGHTA and CDR2 FQGTGA. This chain's CDR3 is CASSLGLADYNEQFF. The CDR3 region has the DNA TGTGCCAGCAGCTTGGGACTAGCGGACTACAATGAGCAGTTCTTC.

J is TRBJ2-7 and V is TRBV5-4; 10 bases agree with TRBD1. Losses at the gene ends were 2 bases for V and 6 bases for J; bases not matched to a gene: 5. The CDR3 runs to 14 residues. Germline V lookup: CDR1 SGHNT, CDR2 YYREEE (reference sequence). The CDR3 DNA sequence: TGTGCCAGCAGCTTCGGACAGGGGGAGAGCGAGCAGTACTTC. As protein: CASSFGQGESEQYF.

Comments on this clone: The junction differs from germline at one of its ends, possibly a read error. The chain links TRBV6-1 to TRBJ2-7; D may be TRBD1 (6 bases). Germline CDR1 reads MNHNS; CDR2 reads SASEGT. This CDR3 has 16 amino acids. CDR3 sequence: CASSEDRNRVVDERYF. CDR3 DNA: TGTGCCAGCAGTGAAGATAGAAACAGGGTAGTCGACGAGCGGTACTTC.

This chain connects TRBV4-1 to TRBJ1-4; D may be TRBD1 (5 bases). Germline CDR1 and CDR2: MGHRA and YSYEKL. The CDR3 contains 17 residues. V was pared by 0 bases and J by 5 bases, with 16 bases between. The DNA for the CDR3 is TGCGCCAGCAGCCAAGATGGCAGCCCGAGGGACAATGAAAAACTGTTTTTT. This translates into CASSQDGSPRDNEKLFF.

J is TRBJ2-2 and V is TRBV9; 8 nucleotides match TRBD2. Germline CDR1 reads SGDLS; CDR2 reads YYNGEE. The CDR3 totals 16 residues. The J segment lost 1 base and the V segment lost 4 bases, leaving 6 bases of the junction unmatched. The CDR3: CASSPRTSRNTGELFF. The CDR3 DNA reads TGTGCCAGCAGCCCTCGGACTAGCAGGAACACCGGGGAGCTGTTTTTT.

The genes are TRBV7-2 and TRBJ2-7; D gene ambiguous. Deletions cut 6 bases from V and 0 bases from J, with 12 bases between. This CDR3 contains 14 residues. Germline V gene sequence: CDR1 SGHTA, CDR2 FQGNSA. The CDR3 here is CASRTRFSSYEQYF. CDR3 sequence (DNA): TGTGCCAGCAGAACACGGTTTAGCTCCTACGAGCAGTACTTC.